A selection of T cell receptor beta chains follows, all from one sample in a study of CD8 T cells in ankylosing spondylitis. Each CDR3 protein gets one entry after TCRdb re-called the 5' RACE reads with MiXCR. The sample holds some 300,000 distinct CDR3 sequences; 20% are singletons and the top ten take roughly 3.6%. The specimen was blood, either unsorted or a sorted T cell fraction (not recorded which). These receptors were obtained from a female donor with ankylosing spondylitis or in good health (not recorded which). The CDR3 runs from the conserved cysteine through the conserved F or W. Each record gives: J gene, V gene, clone size, D gene, CDR3 DNA, CDR3 protein. A D gene is named only where the DNA matches it firmly. Expanded clones get a size class; other rows say once, few or many, or leave the size out.

TRBJ2-1 TRBV9 few - TGTGCCAGCAGCGTAGGCTTGGATAGCTTAGACAATGAGCAGTTCTTC CASSVGLDSLDNEQFF
TRBJ2-3 TRBV20-1 - TRBD2 TGCAGTGCGCAGACGGGTGTGGGAGGGCCTGTAGATACGCAGTATTTT CSAQTGVGGPVDTQYF
TRBJ1-5 TRBV30 - TRBD1 TGTGCCTGGAGTGTATTGGGACAGGGCGCAAGTCGTCAGCCCCAGCATTTT CAWSVLGQGASRQPQHF
TRBJ1-1 TRBV10-3 few TRBD1 TGTGCCATCGAAGGAGGGGAAACAGGGGGAGACTGGAACACTGAAGCTTTCTTT CAIEGGETGGDWNTEAFF
TRBJ2-1 TRBV20-1 - TRBD2 TGCAGTGCTAGAGATGGGACTAGCTTAGAGCAGTTCTTC CSARDGTSLEQFF
TRBJ2-1 TRBV12-3/TRBV12-4 - - TGTGCCAGCAGTCTTCAACGGGGTAGCTCCTACAATGAGCAGTTCTTC CASSLQRGSSYNEQFF
TRBJ1-2 TRBV20-1 few - TGCAGCGTCGGGGGGCAGTCTGGCTACACCTTC CSVGGQSGYTF
TRBJ2-7 TRBV9 - - TGTGCCAGCAGCGTAGGGGTGAACGGATACGAGCAGTACTTC CASSVGVNGYEQYF
TRBJ1-1 TRBV9 - - TGTGCCAGCAGCGTAGCTCCCCGCAATGAAGGTGAAGCTTTCTTT CASSVAPRNEGEAFF
TRBJ1-2 TRBV29-1 - - TGCAGCGTTGAGGGGGGGACCTCCGGACACTATGGCTACACCTTC CSVEGGTSGHYGYTF
TRBJ1-2 TRBV24-1 - - TGTGCCACCAGTGCCCCGGGGAATGGCTACACCTTC CATSAPGNGYTF
TRBJ1-1 TRBV20-1 many TRBD1 TGCAGTGCTAGCAAGGACAGGGGGCTCACGGCTTTCTTT CSASKDRGLTAFF
TRBJ2-7 TRBV20-1 - TRBD2 TGCAGTGCTATAGGGAGGGTCTCCTACGAGCAGTACTTC CSAIGRVSYEQYF
TRBJ2-3 TRBV7-9 - - TGTGCCAGCAGCTTACTCGGTCCGGTGGCCGATACGCAGTATTTT CASSLLGPVADTQYF
TRBJ2-5 TRBV6-4 - - TGTGCCAGCAGGACACAGGGAGTGGCGGAGACCCAGTACTTC CASRTQGVAETQYF
TRBJ1-1 TRBV20-1 - - TGCAGTGCTAGAGACCCCGCGGGGAACACTGAAGCTTTCTTT CSARDPAGNTEAFF
TRBJ1-2 TRBV4-3 many - TGCGCCAGCAGCCAAAACACTGGACCGCGGGGCTACACCTTC CASSQNTGPRGYTF
TRBJ1-2 TRBV12-3/TRBV12-4 - - TGTGCCAGCAGTTTACCGGTCGGGAATGGCTACACCTTC CASSLPVGNGYTF
TRBJ2-2 TRBV6-6 few - TGTGCCAGCCTAGGGGCCGGGGAGCTGTTTTTT CASLGAGELFF
TRBJ1-1 TRBV28 few TRBD1 TGTGCCAGCAGTTTCAGGGGGCTGGCTTTCTTT CASSFRGLAFF
TRBJ2-1 TRBV10-3 - - TGTGCCATCAACCCAGCGGGTCCCCTGTACAATGAGCAGTTCTTC CAINPAGPLYNEQFF
TRBJ2-5 TRBV7-3 - TRBD2 TGTGCCAGCAGCTTAACGGCGGGAGGTGAAGAGACCCAGTACTTC CASSLTAGGEETQYF
TRBJ1-2 TRBV29-1 many TRBD1 TGCAGCGTTGGGGTGAAGGGGGCGGCTGGCTACACCTTC CSVGVKGAAGYTF
TRBJ2-5 TRBV20-1 many - TGCAGTGCTCCTCTAGGGGCCCAAGAGACCCAGTACTTC CSAPLGAQETQYF
TRBJ2-1 TRBV12-3/TRBV12-4 - - TGTGCCAGCAGTTTGTCGGACCGACTTAACAATGAGCAGTTCTTC CASSLSDRLNNEQFF
TRBJ2-3 TRBV2 - TRBD2 TGTGCCAGCGTCGGGGGGACTAGTGACACAGATACGCAGTATTTT CASVGGTSDTDTQYF
TRBJ1-1 TRBV29-1 many - TGCAGCGTTGATCAGGGGATGGCTGAAGCTTTCTTT CSVDQGMAEAFF
TRBJ2-1 TRBV7-6 - - TGTGCCAGCAGCTCAAGTTATACAGACAGCAACAATGAGCAGTTCTTC CASSSSYTDSNNEQFF
TRBJ2-1 TRBV11-3 few TRBD2 TGTGCCAGCAGCACCGGACTAGCGGGAGGGGAATTGGATGAGCAGTTCTTC CASSTGLAGGELDEQFF
TRBJ2-1 TRBV4-3 - TRBD2 TGCGCCAGCAGCCACGGGGGGGGGAGGTCGAACAATGAGCAGTTCTTC CASSHGGGRSNNEQFF
TRBJ2-5 TRBV7-2 - - TGTGCCAGCAGCCAGGGGGGGCGGGGACAAGAGACCCAGTACTTC CASSQGGRGQETQYF
TRBJ2-3 TRBV5-1 many - TGCGCCAGCACCCCACGGGCTGTTCAAGATACGCAGTATTTT CASTPRAVQDTQYF
TRBJ2-7 TRBV11-3 once - TGTGCCAGCAGCCATTGGGGTATGGGGTGCGAGCAGTACTTC CASSHWGMGCEQYF
TRBJ2-5 TRBV6-2/TRBV6-3 few - TGTGCCAGCACCCCCCGGGACATCCAACTCTATCCCCAGTACTTC CASTPRDIQLYPQYF
TRBJ2-1 TRBV7-2 few TRBD1 TGTGCCAGCAGCTTAGTTTTTGGGACAGAGACCTACAATGAGCAGTTCTTC CASSLVFGTETYNEQFF
TRBJ1-5 TRBV7-7 - - TGTGCCAGCAGCTCTGAGGGTAAGCCCCAGCATTTT CASSSEGKPQHF
TRBJ2-7 TRBV20-1 few TRBD2 TGCAGTGCTAGGGGGGGGTTCCCCCGGGCGGGAACGGTCGACGAGCAGTACTTC CSARGGFPRAGTVDEQYF
TRBJ2-2 TRBV12-3/TRBV12-4 - TRBD1 TGTGCCAGCAGTTCGACAGGGGTCGGGGAGCTGTTTTTT CASSSTGVGELFF
TRBJ2-5 TRBV11-2 - - TGTGCCAGCAGCTTTGGGGCCTCCGGGCAGGAGGAGACCCAGTACTTC CASSFGASGQEETQYF
TRBJ2-7 TRBV7-2 - - TGTGCCAGTTCACTCCGGGGCAGGGCCTACGAGCAGTACTTC CASSLRGRAYEQYF
TRBJ1-1 TRBV14 - TRBD1 TGTGCCAGCAGCCCGGGAGGGGGCCTCCCCGTAGCTTTCTTT CASSPGGGLPVAFF
TRBJ2-7 TRBV28 many TRBD1 TGTGCCAGCAGTTACGACTGGGGACAGGGAAACGAGCAGTACTTC CASSYDWGQGNEQYF
TRBJ2-1 TRBV12-3/TRBV12-4 - - TGTGCCAGCAGTAGCCGGGAGACCTCCTACAATGAGCAGTTCTTC CASSSRETSYNEQFF
TRBJ2-7 TRBV6-1 - TRBD2 TGTGCCAGCAGACGACTAGCGGGGACCTACGAGCAGTACTTC CASRRLAGTYEQYF
TRBJ2-2 TRBV13 few TRBD2 TGTGCCAGCGCGAGCGGGAGAAACACCGGGGAGCTGTTTTTT CASASGRNTGELFF
TRBJ1-1 TRBV6-1 many - TGTGCCAGCAGCCCCGGGCGCGATCACGATGACACTGAAGCTTTCTTT CASSPGRDHDDTEAFF